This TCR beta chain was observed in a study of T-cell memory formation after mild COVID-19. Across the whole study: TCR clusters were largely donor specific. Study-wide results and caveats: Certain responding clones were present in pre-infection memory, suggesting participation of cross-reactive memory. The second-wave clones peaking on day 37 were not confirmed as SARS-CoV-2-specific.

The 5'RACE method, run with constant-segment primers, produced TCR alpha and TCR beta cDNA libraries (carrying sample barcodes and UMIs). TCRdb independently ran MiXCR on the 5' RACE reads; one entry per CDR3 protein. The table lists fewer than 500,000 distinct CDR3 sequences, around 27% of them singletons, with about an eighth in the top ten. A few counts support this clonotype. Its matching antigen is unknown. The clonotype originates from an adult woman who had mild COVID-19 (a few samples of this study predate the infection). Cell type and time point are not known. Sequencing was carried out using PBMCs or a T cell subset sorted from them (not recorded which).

This chain's CDR3 is CAARVAGTTDTQYF. The CDR3 DNA reads TGTGCCGCGCGGGTAGCGGGAACCACAGATACGCAGTATTTT. The gene calls are TRBV6-2 or TRBV6-3 and TRBJ2-3; 8 nucleotides line up with TRBD2. CDR3 size: 14 residues. Unmatched junction bases numbered 9, after V lost 11 bases and J lost 2 bases. Germline V gene sequence: CDR1 MNHEY, CDR2 SVGEGT.